Ten or more counts support the clone carrying this TCR beta chain. Its antigen is currently unknown. This sample was taken from a study of T-cell reconstitution after alpha-beta-depleted transplantation in children. Points from the study as a whole: Several hundred expanded graft clones reportedly gave rise to the alpha-beta T cells present about two months after transplant. Newly produced T cells mostly provided counts and TCRbeta diversity after one year, as hyperexpanded clones declined. Elevated TCRbeta diversity at day 60 was traced, in some patients, to surviving recipient T cells and thymic progenitors.

TCRbeta library construction was performed incorporating unique molecular identifiers. MiXCR, applied by TCRdb to the PCR reads, yields one record per CDR3 protein. The repertoire has about 300,000 distinct CDR3 sequences, around a tenth of them found once; the top ten carry about 8%. Trimming at V came to 4 bases and at J to 9 bases, leaving 3 bases not matched to a gene. From germline, CDR1 is ENHRY and CDR2 SYGVKD. There are 12 residues in the CDR3. The material sequenced was PBMCs, taken before TCRalphabeta/CD19-depleted stem cell transplant. The chain combines TRBV10-3 with TRBJ2-1, with 7 bases identical to TRBD2. This clonotype was obtained from a boy less than two years old with acute myeloid leukemia, due to receive a stem cell transplant. The CDR3 sequence: CAISGPSGEQFF. The CDR3 bases are TGTGCCATCAGTGGCCCTAGCGGTGAGCAGTTCTTC.